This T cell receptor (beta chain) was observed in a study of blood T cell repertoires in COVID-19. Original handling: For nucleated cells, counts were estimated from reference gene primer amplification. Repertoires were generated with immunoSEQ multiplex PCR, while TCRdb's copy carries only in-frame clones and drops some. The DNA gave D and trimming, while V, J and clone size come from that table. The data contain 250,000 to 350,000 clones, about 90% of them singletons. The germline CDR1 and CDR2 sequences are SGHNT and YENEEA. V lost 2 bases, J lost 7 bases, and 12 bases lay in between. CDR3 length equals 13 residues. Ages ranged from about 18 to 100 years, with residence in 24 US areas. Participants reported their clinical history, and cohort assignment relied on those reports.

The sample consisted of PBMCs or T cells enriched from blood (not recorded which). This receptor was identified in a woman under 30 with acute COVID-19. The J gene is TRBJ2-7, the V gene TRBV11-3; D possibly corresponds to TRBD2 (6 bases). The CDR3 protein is CASSLFPSGEQYF. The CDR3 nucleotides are TGTGCCAGCAGCTTATTCCCCAGCGGGGAGCAGTACTTC. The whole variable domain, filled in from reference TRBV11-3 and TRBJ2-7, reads EAGVVQSPRYKIIEKKQPVAFWCNPISGHNTLYWYLQNLGQGPELLIRYENEEAVDDSQLPKDRFSAERLKGVDSTLKIQPAELGDSAVYLCASSLFPSGEQYFGPGTRLTVT.